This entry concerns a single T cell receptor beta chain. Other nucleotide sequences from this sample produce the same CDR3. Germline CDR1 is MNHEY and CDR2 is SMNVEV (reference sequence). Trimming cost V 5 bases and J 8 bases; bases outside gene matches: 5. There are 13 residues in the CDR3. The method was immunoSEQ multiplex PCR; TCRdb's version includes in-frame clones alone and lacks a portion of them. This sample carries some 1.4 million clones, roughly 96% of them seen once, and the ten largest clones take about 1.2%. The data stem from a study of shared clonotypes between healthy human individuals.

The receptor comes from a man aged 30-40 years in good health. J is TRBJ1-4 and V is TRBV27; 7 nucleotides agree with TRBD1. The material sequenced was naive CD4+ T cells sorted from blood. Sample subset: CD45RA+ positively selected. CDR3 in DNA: TGTGCCAGCAGTCACAGGGGTGGGGAAAAACTGTTTTTT. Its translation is CASSHRGGEKLFF. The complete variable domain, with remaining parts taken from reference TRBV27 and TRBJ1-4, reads EAQVTQNPRYLITVTGKKLTVTCSQNMNHEYMSWYRQDPGLGLRQIYYSMNVEVTDKGDVPEGYKVSRKEKRNFPLILESPSPNQTSLYFCASSHRGGEKLFFGSGTQLSVL.